The 2 T cell receptor beta chains below come from one sample, sequenced in a study of cytomegalovirus exposure and HLA in healthy donors. Profiled with immunoSEQ multiplex PCR; TCRdb holds only in-frame clones, not every one. The profile shows approximately 160,000 clones, roughly 89% of them singletons. Sequenced material: PBMCs. The receptors here all came from a man younger than 35 in good health and CMV-seropositive.

The rearrangement uses TRBV6-6 and TRBJ2-1, with 9 bases fitting TRBD2. V shed 6 bases, J shed 6 bases, and the junction held 3 bases outside the gene matches. Germline V gives CDR1 MNHNY, CDR2 SVGAGI (reference sequence). The CDR3 is 13 residues long. CDR3 nucleotides: TGTGCCAGCAGGGGGCGGGAGGGCAATGAGCAGTTCTTC. This gives the protein CASRGREGNEQFF.

The chain employs TRBV5-1 and TRBJ2-1; a weak D match, TRBD2 (5 bases). CDR3 length equals 15 residues. V dropped 1 base and J dropped 0 bases, with 8 bases sitting between them. Per germline, CDR1 SGHRS and CDR2 YFSETQ. The CDR3 reads CASSLIGSSYNEQFF. CDR3 coding DNA: TGCGCCAGCAGCTTGATTGGGAGCTCCTACAATGAGCAGTTCTTC.